What follows are 17 T cell receptor beta chains derived from one specimen sequenced in a study of cytomegalovirus exposure and HLA in healthy donors. With 60 Vbeta and 13 Jbeta primers, the PCR was carried out. TCRdb's copy holds only in-frame clones and misses some; the assay was immunoSEQ multiplex PCR. This table has about 120,000 clones, about four fifths appearing once. Sequencing was carried out using PBMCs. Receptor source: a woman between 35 and 50 years old in good health and CMV-seronegative.

J is TRBJ1-2 and V is TRBV7-8, with 8 bases matching TRBD1. The CDR3 length is 15 residues. V lost 5 bases to trimming and J lost 0 bases; unmatched junction nucleotides: 5. Germline CDR1 is SGHVS and CDR2 is FQNEAQ. CDR3: CASSRDRHTNYGYTF. The CDR3 nucleotides read TGTGCCAGCAGCCGGGACAGGCACACTAACTATGGCTACACCTTC.

The chain carries TRBV7-6 and TRBJ2-5, with D hard to call. Germline V gene lookup returns CDR1 SGHVS and CDR2 FNYEAQ. The V end lost 0 bases, the J end lost 1 base, and 6 bases lay between the germline ends. CDR3 size: 14 residues. The CDR3 DNA reads TGTGCCAGCAGCTTAGCCTGGCTCCAAGAGACCCAGTACTTC. Amino acids: CASSLAWLQETQYF.

V usage is TRBV29-1 and J usage is TRBJ2-2, with D tentatively TRBD1 (6 bases). The V and J ends lost 6 bases and 4 bases respectively, with 21 bases between them. From germline, CDR1 is SQVTM and CDR2 ANQGSEA. This CDR3 is built from 16 residues. The CDR3 here is CSVTRGRGKGTGELFF. The CDR3 DNA reads as TGCAGCGTCACAAGGGGCAGGGGAAAAGGCACCGGGGAGCTGTTTTTT.

This clone appeared a few times. This chain connects TRBV6-1 to TRBJ1-1, with D unclear. This CDR3 has 13 amino acids. V shed 7 bases and J shed 1 base, with 10 bases lying between them. Germline-derived CDR1 and CDR2 are MNHNS and SASEGT. Here the CDR3 reads CASTLTSNTEAFF. In DNA, the CDR3 is TGTGCCAGCACCCTGACTTCGAACACTGAAGCTTTCTTT.

The chain recombines TRBV9 with TRBJ1-3; 7 bases map to TRBD1. Germline loops: CDR1 SGDLS, CDR2 YYNGEE. J lost 4 bases, V lost 0 bases, and 4 bases had no gene match. The CDR3 contains 15 residues. The CDR3 nucleotides read TGTGCCAGCAGCGTAGACAGGGGAAGGGGAAACACCATATATTTT. The encoded protein is CASSVDRGRGNTIYF.

This chain uses TRBV15 with TRBJ2-5, with D perhaps TRBD2 (5 bases). Germline loops: CDR1 LNHNV, CDR2 YYDKDF (reference sequence). V was trimmed by 0 bases and J by 3 bases, leaving 23 bases between them. The CDR3 has 19 residues. DNA for the CDR3: TGTGCCACCAGCAGAGATCCAACGACATTGAAAGGGAGAGAAGAGACCCAGTACTTC. Its translation is CATSRDPTTLKGREETQYF.

The chain combines TRBV19 with TRBJ2-2; 9 nucleotides agree with TRBD1. CDR3 length: 17 amino acids. Trimming at V came to 5 bases and at J to 3 bases, leaving 10 bases not matched to a gene. CDR1 LNHDA and CDR2 SQIVND come from the germline V gene (reference sequence). The CDR3 protein is CASSSGQGKGDTGELFF. The CDR3 DNA sequence: TGTGCCAGTAGTTCCGGACAGGGGAAGGGGGACACCGGGGAGCTGTTTTTT. The whole variable domain, filled in from reference TRBV19 and TRBJ2-2, reads DGGITQSPKYLFRKEGQNVTLSCEQNLNHDAMYWYRQDPGQGLRLIYYSQIVNDFQKGDIAEGYSVSREKKESFPLTVTSAQKNPTAFYLCASSSGQGKGDTGELFFGEGSRLTVL.

The chain has TRBV19 and TRBJ2-7; 7 bases map to TRBD2. Unmatched junction bases numbered 3, after V lost 1 base and J lost 0 bases. The CDR3 length is 15 residues. The germline V gene encodes CDR1 LNHDA and CDR2 SQIVND (reference sequence). The CDR3 loop reads CASSIGLADSYEQYF. DNA of the CDR3: TGTGCCAGTAGTATAGGGCTAGCGGACTCCTACGAGCAGTACTTC.

The rearrangement links TRBV19 to TRBJ2-5, with 10 bases matching TRBD2. Trimming removed 5 bases from V and 3 bases from J; junction bases left unmatched: 3. The CDR3 has 14 amino acids. The germline V gene encodes CDR1 LNHDA and CDR2 SQIVND (reference sequence). As DNA, the CDR3 is TGTGCCAGTAGTGGTCTAGCGGGAGAAGAGACCCAGTACTTC. This encodes CASSGLAGEETQYF.

The chain is built from TRBV7-3 and TRBJ2-2; D is possibly TRBD2 (6 bases). Germline CDR1 and CDR2: SGHTA and FQGTGA. The CDR3 totals 12 residues. Trimming cost V 3 bases and J 9 bases, with 8 bases left between them. CDR3 coding DNA: TGTGCCAGCAGCTTTGGGGGGAGGGAGCTGTTTTTT. Translation gives CASSFGGRELFF.

This clone was detected only once. This chain uses TRBV19 with TRBJ2-6; 8 bases fit TRBD1. The V gene end was trimmed by 5 bases and the J gene end by 1 base; junction bases not matched to a gene: 10. This CDR3 has 18 residues. In germline, CDR1 is LNHDA, CDR2 SQIVND (reference sequence). This CDR3 is CASSPSDRALSGANVLTF. CDR3 DNA: TGTGCCAGTAGTCCGTCGGACAGGGCTCTTTCTGGGGCCAACGTCCTGACTTTC.

The chain uses TRBV10-2 and TRBJ1-6; 9 bases line up with TRBD1. The CDR3 has 18 amino acids. The V gene end was trimmed by 7 bases and the J gene end by 0 bases; junction bases not matched to a gene: 10. Germline values: CDR1 WSHSY, CDR2 SAAADI. CDR3: CASKAIRDRASYNSPLHF. For the CDR3, the DNA is TGCGCCAGCAAGGCCATCCGGGACAGGGCCTCCTATAATTCACCCCTCCACTTT.

The chain recombines TRBV11-3 with TRBJ2-5, with D unresolved. Germline CDR1 SGHNT, CDR2 YENEEA. V shed 1 base and J shed 1 base, with 13 bases lying between them. CDR3 length: 16 amino acids. Written as DNA, the CDR3 is TGTGCCAGCAGCTTAGCGCGTTCAGGTTTCCAAGAGACCCAGTACTTC. This codes for CASSLARSGFQETQYF.

The rearrangement uses TRBV19 and TRBJ2-1; D perhaps matches TRBD2 (7 bases). Trimming took 5 bases from V and 8 from J, leaving 16 bases between them. This CDR3 is 14 amino acids long. CDR1 and CDR2 from the germline V gene are LNHDA and SQIVND (reference sequence). CDR3 DNA: TGTGCCAGTAGTCCCCGGGGGGCGAAGGATGAGCAGTTCTTC. Translation: CASSPRGAKDEQFF.

The CDR3 region is CASSIRGQHQFKNSPLHF. DNA for the CDR3: TGTGCCAGTAGTATTCGCGGACAACACCAATTCAAGAATTCACCCCTCCACTTT. V usage is TRBV19 and J usage is TRBJ1-6; D perhaps matches TRBD1 (5 bases). CDR1 is LNHDA, CDR2 SQIVND, per germline (reference sequence). This CDR3 has 18 amino acids. V was pared by 3 bases and J by 7 bases, with 22 bases between.

The chain combines TRBV15 with TRBJ1-3; 7 nucleotides agree with TRBD1. The CDR3 totals 17 residues. V was pared by 4 bases and J by 4 bases, with 13 bases of the junction left unmatched. Germline V gives CDR1 LNHNV, CDR2 YYDKDF (reference sequence). This CDR3 is CATSNRYRGRSGNTIYF. DNA of the CDR3: TGTGCCACCAGCAACAGATACAGGGGCCGTTCCGGAAACACCATATATTTT.

V gene TRBV18 combines with J gene TRBJ2-2; D call uncertain. The CDR3 consists of 13 residues. Per the germline V gene, CDR1 is KGHSH and CDR2 is LQKENI. V shed 0 bases and J shed 5 bases, with 4 bases lying between them. CDR3 in amino acids: CASSPPRTGELFF. Written as DNA, the CDR3 is TGTGCCAGCTCACCACCCCGTACCGGGGAGCTGTTTTTT.